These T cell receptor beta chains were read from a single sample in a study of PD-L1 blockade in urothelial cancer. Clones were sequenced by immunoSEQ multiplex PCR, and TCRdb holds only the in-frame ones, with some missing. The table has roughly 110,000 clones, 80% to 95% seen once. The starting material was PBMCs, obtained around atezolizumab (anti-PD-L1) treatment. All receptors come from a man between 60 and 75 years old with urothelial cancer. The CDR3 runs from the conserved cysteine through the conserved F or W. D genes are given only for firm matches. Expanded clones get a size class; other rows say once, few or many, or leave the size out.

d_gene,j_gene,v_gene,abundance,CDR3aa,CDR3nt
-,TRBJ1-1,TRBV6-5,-,CASSPHSTAEAFF,TGTGCCAGCAGTCCCCATTCGACAGCTGAAGCTTTCTTT
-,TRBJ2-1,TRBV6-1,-,CASGAPRVGNEQFF,TGTGCCAGTGGGGCCCCCAGGGTAGGAAATGAGCAGTTCTTC
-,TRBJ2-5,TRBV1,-,CTSSQEEAGRETQYF,TGCACCAGCAGCCAAGAAGAGGCGGGGCGAGAGACCCAGTACTTC
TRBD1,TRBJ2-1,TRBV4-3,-,CASSQDYSRGPNEQFF,TGCGCCAGCAGCCAGGATTACAGCAGGGGGCCGAATGAGCAGTTCTTC
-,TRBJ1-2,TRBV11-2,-,CASTLAGLIYGYTF,TGTGCCAGCACGTTGGCAGGGTTAATCTATGGCTACACCTTC
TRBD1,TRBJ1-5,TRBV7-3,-,CASSLPGTVNQPQHF,TGTGCCAGCAGCTTACCAGGGACAGTTAATCAGCCCCAGCATTTT
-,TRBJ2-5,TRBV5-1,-,CASSSQETQYF,TGCGCCAGCAGCTCGCAAGAGACCCAGTACTTC
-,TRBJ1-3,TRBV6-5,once,CASSYEVSGINTIYF,TGTGCCAGCAGTTACGAGGTTTCGGGAATAAACACCATATATTTT
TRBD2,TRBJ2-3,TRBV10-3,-,CAISGPSGRNADTQYF,TGTGCCATCAGTGGCCCTAGCGGGAGGAACGCAGATACGCAGTATTTT
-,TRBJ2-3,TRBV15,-,CATSRYRGGTDTQYF,TGTGCCACCAGCCGCTACAGGGGGGGAACAGATACGCAGTATTTT
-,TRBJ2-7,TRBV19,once,CAILRRPSSYEQYF,TGTGCCATCTTAAGACGACCTAGCTCCTACGAGCAGTACTTC
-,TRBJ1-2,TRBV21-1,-,CATLCRQYGYTF,TGTGCCACCCTTTGCCGACAGTATGGCTACACCTTC
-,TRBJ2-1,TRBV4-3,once,CASSQDNSNEQFF,TGCGCCAGCAGCCAAGATAATTCTAATGAGCAGTTCTTC
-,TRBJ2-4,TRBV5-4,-,CASSFGGGENIQYF,TGTGCCAGCAGTTTTGGAGGGGGGGAAAACATTCAGTACTTC
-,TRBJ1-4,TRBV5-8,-,CASSPEGRRNEKLFF,TGTGCCAGCAGCCCGGAGGGAAGAAGAAATGAAAAACTGTTTTTT
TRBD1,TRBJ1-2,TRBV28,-,CASSFGRGDYGYTF,TGTGCCAGCAGTTTCGGCAGGGGGGATTATGGCTACACCTTC
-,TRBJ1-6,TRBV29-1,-,CSVVEGSGNSPLHF,TGCAGCGTTGTGGAGGGGTCGGGCAATTCACCCCTCCACTTT
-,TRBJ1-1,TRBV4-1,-,CASSQAPQGIIEAFF,TGCGCCAGCAGCCAAGCCCCTCAGGGGATCATTGAAGCTTTCTTT
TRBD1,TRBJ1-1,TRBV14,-,CASSQDSGTAIRTEAFF,TGTGCCAGCAGCCAAGATTCCGGGACAGCCATCCGGACTGAAGCTTTCTTT
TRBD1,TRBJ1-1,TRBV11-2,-,CASSADRGRITEAFF,TGTGCCAGCAGCGCAGACAGGGGGAGGATCACTGAAGCTTTCTTT
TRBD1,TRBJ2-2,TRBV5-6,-,CASVSTGTGDTGELFF,TGTGCCAGCGTCTCAACCGGGACAGGAGACACCGGGGAGCTGTTTTTT
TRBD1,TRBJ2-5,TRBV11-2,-,CASSPTLGQGSETQYF,TGTGCCAGCAGTCCGACCCTGGGACAGGGATCAGAGACCCAGTACTTC
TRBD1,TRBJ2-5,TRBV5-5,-,CASSTGQGGETQYF,TGTGCCAGCAGCACGGGACAGGGAGGCGAGACCCAGTACTTC
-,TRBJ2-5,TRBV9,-,CASSVAVEETQYF,TGTGCCAGCAGCGTAGCCGTTGAAGAGACCCAGTACTTC
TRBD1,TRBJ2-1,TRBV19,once,CASRRQGDEQFF,TGTGCCAGTAGAAGACAGGGGGATGAGCAGTTCTTC
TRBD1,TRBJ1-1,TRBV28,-,CASRILTGGLVTEAFF,TGTGCCAGCAGAATCCTGACAGGGGGCTTGGTCACTGAAGCTTTCTTT
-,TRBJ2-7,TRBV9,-,CASSVAQGRSEQYF,TGTGCCAGCAGCGTAGCCCAGGGGCGAAGCGAGCAGTACTTC
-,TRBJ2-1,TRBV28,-,CASSFGGGFYNEQFF,TGTGCCAGCAGTTTTGGGGGGGGCTTCTACAATGAGCAGTTCTTC
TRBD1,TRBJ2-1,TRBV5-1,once,CASSVRTGEGNEQFF,TGCGCCAGCAGCGTAAGGACAGGGGAGGGGAATGAGCAGTTCTTC
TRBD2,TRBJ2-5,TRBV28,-,CASSLGTSGRLETQYF,TGTGCCAGCAGTTTAGGGACTAGCGGGAGGCTGGAGACCCAGTACTTC
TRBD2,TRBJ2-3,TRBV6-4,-,CASSGGSAADTQYF,TGTGCCAGCAGTGGCGGGAGCGCGGCAGATACGCAGTATTTT
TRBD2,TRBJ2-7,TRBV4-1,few,CASSQGASGRASEQYF,TGCGCCAGCAGCCAGGGTGCTAGCGGGAGGGCCTCCGAGCAGTACTTC
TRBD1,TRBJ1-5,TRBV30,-,CAWSPIGTGDQPQHF,TGTGCCTGGAGTCCGATAGGGACAGGGGATCAGCCCCAGCATTTT
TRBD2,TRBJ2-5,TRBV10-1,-,CASSGDLAGGWKTQYF,TGCGCCAGCAGTGGTGATCTAGCGGGAGGTTGGAAGACCCAGTACTTC
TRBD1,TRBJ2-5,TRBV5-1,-,CASSLEGGRLQETQYF,TGCGCCAGCAGCTTGGAAGGGGGCCGCCTCCAAGAGACCCAGTACTTC
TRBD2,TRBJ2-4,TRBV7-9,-,CASSVLALAGVNIQYF,TGTGCCAGCAGCGTTCTAGCATTGGCGGGGGTAAACATTCAGTACTTC
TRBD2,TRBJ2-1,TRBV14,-,CASSPLRLAGAYNEQFF,TGTGCCAGCAGCCCTCTCCGACTAGCGGGGGCCTACAATGAGCAGTTCTTC
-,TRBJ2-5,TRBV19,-,CASSSGRETQYF,TGTGCCAGTAGTTCAGGCCGGGAGACCCAGTACTTC
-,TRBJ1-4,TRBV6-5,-,CASSYSPGDGKLFF,TGTGCCAGCAGTTACTCGCCGGGGGATGGAAAACTGTTTTTT